What follows describes a single TCR beta chain. The sample is drawn from a study of technical replicates of blood from a handful of donors. The CDR3 runs to 16 residues. Germline loops: CDR1 SGHDT, CDR2 YYEEEE. V lost 2 bases and J lost 4, with 18 bases in between. The repertoire was sequenced with immunoSEQ multiplex PCR; TCRdb's copy has only in-frame clones and lacks some. Counted here are 50,000 or so clones, around 90% occurring once; the ten biggest clones make up approximately 3.6%. The sequence was obtained from a human donor in good health. Some clones in this sample may be carry-over from other donors' samples. The sample consisted of PBMCs. This rearrangement joins TRBV5-6 to TRBJ1-2; tentatively, D is TRBD1 (6 bases). The CDR3 DNA is TGTGCCAGCAGCTTCCTAGGACAGAGTTCCCTCTATGGCTACACCTTC. Amino acids: CASSFLGQSSLYGYTF.